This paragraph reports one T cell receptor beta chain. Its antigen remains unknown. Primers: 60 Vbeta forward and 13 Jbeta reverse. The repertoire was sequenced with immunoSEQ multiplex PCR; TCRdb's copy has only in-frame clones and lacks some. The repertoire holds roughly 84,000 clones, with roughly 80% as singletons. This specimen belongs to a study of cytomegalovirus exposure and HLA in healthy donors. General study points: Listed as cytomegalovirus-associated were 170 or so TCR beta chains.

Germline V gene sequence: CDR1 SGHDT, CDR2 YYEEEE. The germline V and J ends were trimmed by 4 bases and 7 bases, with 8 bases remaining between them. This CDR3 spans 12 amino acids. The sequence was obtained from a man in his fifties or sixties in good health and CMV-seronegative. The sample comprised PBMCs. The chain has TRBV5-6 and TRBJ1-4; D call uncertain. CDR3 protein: CASSQDTEKLFF. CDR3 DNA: TGTGCCAGCAGCCAGGATACTGAAAAACTGTTTTTT.